This T cell receptor beta chain is drawn from a study of metastatic and nonmetastatic thyroid tumors. Germline loops: CDR1 SGHNT, CDR2 YYREEE (reference sequence). This CDR3 comprises 14 residues. V lost 3 bases and J lost 4; bases outside the gene matches: 3. TCRdb recomputed clones from the PCR reads via MiXCR. Of around 16,000 clones listed, around 13% are singletons. Thyroid surgery had not been preceded by any treatment in any patient. This clone was recorded a few times. The same CDR3 also results from other DNA sequences found in this sample. The sequenced sample was blood. The receptor comes from a female donor with papillary thyroid cancer or a benign thyroid nodule (not recorded which). Some clones in this sample may be carry-over from other donors' samples. The rearrangement joins TRBV5-4 to TRBJ2-3; 9 bases match TRBD1. The CDR3, as DNA: TGTGCCAGCAGCTGGGGACAGGGCGCAGATACGCAGTATTTT. Translating it yields CASSWGQGADTQYF.